A single sample gave rise to the 14 T cell receptor beta chains below, sequenced in a study of a mutant IDH1 vaccine in newly diagnosed glioma (dated by TCRdb to 2020 to 2022). The time point label, as the study defines it: week 35, safety follow-up. Each vaccine dose, consisting of 300 ug of a 20-mer mutant IDH1 peptide in Montanide, was administered subcutaneously with topical imiquimod. Receptor amplification or capture employed the immunoSEQ multiplex PCR assay. As stored in TCRdb, this immuneACCESS dataset retains in-frame rearrangements with V and J assigned. A fraction of the clones does not appear; measured against another copy, unresolved V genes explain less than half of the discrepancy, and the remainder lacks a known reason. The sample table holds tens of thousands of clones, of which under 85% were seen once. Jointly, the top ten make up 4.5% to 5% of the sample. Their antigens are not known.

Source: PBMCs, taken from a glioma patient whose treatment included an IDH1 peptide vaccine. These receptors all come from a man aged 50 or older with glioma.

CDR3 protein: CASSLAGLGTEAFF. As DNA, the CDR3 is TGTGCCAGCAGCCTGGCGGGACTGGGGACTGAAGCTTTCTTT. The chain combines TRBV5-4 with TRBJ1-1, with D maybe TRBD1 (5 bases). The V end lost 4 bases, the J end lost 5 bases, and 15 bases lay between the germline ends. This CDR3 is built from 14 residues. Per the germline V gene, CDR1 is SGHNT and CDR2 is YYREEE (reference sequence).

In this sample, this clone turned up a few times. The chain uses TRBV9 and TRBJ1-2; possibly TRBD1 for D (6 bases). Germline CDR1 SGDLS, CDR2 YYNGEE. The CDR3 consists of 14 residues. V gave up 4 bases and J gave up 1 base, with 11 bases separating them. CDR3 amino acids: CASSPRTDNYGYTF. CDR3 nucleotide sequence: TGTGCCAGCAGCCCTCGGACAGATAACTATGGCTACACCTTC. The full variable domain, rest sourced from reference TRBV9 and TRBJ1-2, is DSGVTQTPKHLITATGQRVTLRCSPRSGDLSVYWYQQSLDQGLQFLIQYYNGEERAKGNILERFSAQQFPDLHSELNLSSLELGDSALYFCASSPRTDNYGYTFGSGTRLTVV.

This sequence joins TRBV6-1 and TRBJ1-5; possible D gene TRBD1, 6 bases. The CDR3 is 14 residues long. V was clipped by 5 bases and J by 5 bases, with 13 bases between them. From germline, CDR1 is MNHNS and CDR2 SASEGT. This CDR3 is CASSPQGGDQPQHF. CDR3 coding DNA: TGTGCCAGCAGTCCACAGGGAGGCGATCAGCCCCAGCATTTT.

This sequence joins TRBV5-1 and TRBJ1-4; D is unclear. V shed 0 bases and J shed 6 bases, with 9 bases lying between them. The CDR3 runs 14 residues. Germline CDR1 SGHRS, CDR2 YFSETQ. The DNA of the CDR3 is TGCGCCAGCAGCTTGGACAGTACCTATGAAAAACTGTTTTTT. It encodes CASSLDSTYEKLFF.

The chain uses TRBV6-1 and TRBJ1-1; 8 nucleotides line up with TRBD1. This CDR3 comprises 13 residues. The germline gives CDR1 MNHNS, CDR2 SASEGT. Trimming took 5 bases from V and 3 from J; bases not matched to a gene: 2. DNA of the CDR3: TGTGCCAGCAGTTTGGACAGGGACACTGAAGCTTTCTTT. Its protein product is CASSLDRDTEAFF.

This rearrangement joins TRBV4-2 to TRBJ1-4; no definite D call. V was trimmed by 0 bases and J by 8 bases, leaving 7 bases between them. This CDR3 comprises 13 residues. The germline gives CDR1 LGHNA, CDR2 YNFKEQ. The CDR3 is CASSQELSEKLFF. The CDR3 DNA sequence: TGTGCCAGCAGCCAAGAATTGAGCGAAAAACTGTTTTTT.

V is TRBV7-2 and J is TRBJ1-5; perhaps TRBD1 as D (5 bases). Germline V lookup: CDR1 SGHTA, CDR2 FQGNSA. The CDR3 runs 17 residues. Trimming took off 5 bases at V and 4 bases at J, with 21 bases between the two ends. This chain's CDR3 is CASSLQGTRAKNQPQHF. CDR3 nucleotide sequence: TGTGCCAGCAGCCTGCAGGGTACGCGCGCCAAGAATCAGCCCCAGCATTTT.

V is TRBV6-5 and J is TRBJ1-5, with D possibly being TRBD1 (6 bases). Trimming took 8 bases from V and 2 from J, leaving 10 bases between them. Germline lookup yields CDR1 MNHEY and CDR2 SVGAGI. The length of the CDR3 is 13 residues. The DNA for the CDR3 is TGTGCCAGCTCGAGGGGGGGCAATCAGCCCCAGCATTTT. The encoded protein is CASSRGGNQPQHF.

The gene calls are TRBV23-1 and TRBJ2-4, with D perhaps matching TRBD1 (6 bases). TRBV23-1 is an ORF; its function is uncertain. The CDR3 has 13 amino acids. Trimming left V 3 bases short and J 6 bases short, with 9 bases between. The DNA of the CDR3 is TGCGCCAGCAGTCAGGCGACAGGAAACATTCAGTACTTC. This sequence encodes CASSQATGNIQYF.

V is TRBV19 and J is TRBJ2-7; D is possibly TRBD2 (6 bases). Germline V CDR1 and CDR2: LNHDA, SQIVND (reference sequence). Between the trimmed V and J ends, which lost 2 bases and 3 bases, there was a span of 11 bases. The CDR3 extends over 14 amino acids. CDR3 amino acids: CASSIQGGFYEQYF. CDR3 bases: TGTGCCAGTAGTATACAGGGAGGTTTCTACGAGCAGTACTTC.

This clone showed up just once. The chain couples TRBV4-1 to TRBJ1-5; 7 bases are shared with TRBD1. Per the germline V gene, CDR1 is MGHRA and CDR2 is YSYEKL. The CDR3 consists of 17 residues. V gave up 0 bases and J gave up 5 bases; unmatched junction bases: 10. This chain's CDR3 is CASSQDPPSTGYQPQHF. CDR3 nucleotide sequence: TGCGCCAGCAGCCAAGATCCCCCCTCGACAGGGTATCAGCCCCAGCATTTT.

This chain connects TRBV7-3 to TRBJ2-7; 8 bases align to TRBD1. Germline V lookup: CDR1 SGHTA, CDR2 FQGTGA. CDR3 length: 13 residues. Trimming at V came to 5 bases and at J to 7 bases, leaving 7 bases not matched to a gene. This CDR3 reads CASSPGRGLEQYF. As DNA, the CDR3 is TGTGCCAGCAGCCCCGGCAGGGGGCTTGAGCAGTACTTC.

V and J are TRBV4-3 and TRBJ1-1; D remains ambiguous. Germline CDR1 and CDR2: LGHNA and YSLEER. This CDR3 is built from 13 residues. Trimming removed 1 base from V and 1 base from J, with 4 bases in between. CDR3 sequence: CASSQVENTEAFF. The CDR3 DNA is TGCGCCAGCAGCCAAGTGGAGAACACTGAAGCTTTCTTT.

This clone rates as medium-sized. The chain has TRBV19 and TRBJ2-1; D not certain. The germline V and J ends were trimmed by 0 bases and 7 bases, with 13 bases remaining between them. The germline V gene encodes CDR1 LNHDA and CDR2 SQIVND (reference sequence). This CDR3 contains 15 residues. CDR3 loop: CASSIEVDGANEQFF. As DNA, the CDR3 is TGTGCCAGTAGTATAGAAGTCGACGGAGCGAATGAGCAGTTCTTC. The full variable domain, completed using reference TRBV19 and TRBJ2-1, is DGGITQSPKYLFRKEGQNVTLSCEQNLNHDAMYWYRQDPGQGLRLIYYSQIVNDFQKGDIAEGYSVSREKKESFPLTVTSAQKNPTAFYLCASSIEVDGANEQFFGPGTRLTVL.